The next 27 T cell receptor beta chains were all read from a single sample in a study of T cells in Graves' hyperthyroidism and ophthalmopathy. RNA transcripts gave rise to amplified TCR beta CDR3 regions. The TCR CDR3 first-round RT-PCR relied on the HTBI primer set. TCRdb passed the multiplex PCR reads through MiXCR, listing each CDR3 protein once. This sample has around 340,000 distinct CDR3 sequences, with 21% found just once. Sequenced sample: blood. These receptors originate from a woman aged 50 to 60 with Graves' hyperthyroidism.

As regards this clonotype: A much larger clone lies one base from this, so it may be a read error. Here the CDR3 omits its conserved ending phenylalanine or tryptophan, so a read error is the likely source. The V call is TRBV13, the J call TRBJ2-7; D might be TRBD1 (8 bases). Germline CDR1 PRHDT, CDR2 FYEKMQ (reference sequence). V shed 5 bases and J shed 0 bases, with 14 bases lying between them. This CDR3 has 15 residues. CDR3 region: CASSETGEGSYEQYS. In DNA form, the CDR3 reads TGTGCCAGCAGCGAGACAGGGGAGGGCTCCTACGAGCAGTACTCC.

This rearrangement joins TRBV10-3 to TRBJ2-1, with TRBD1 identical over 10 bases. The DNA end is more similar to TRBJ2-7, so the J call may be wrong. CDR1 is ENHRY, CDR2 SYGVKD, per germline. This CDR3 is 16 amino acids long. Here the CDR3 reads CAINRLDRGSYNEQYF. The CDR3, as DNA: TGTGCCATCAACCGCCTGGACAGGGGGTCCTACAATGAGCAGTACTTC.

A remark on this clonotype: A much larger clonotype is one base distant, so this may be a read error. The J gene is TRBJ2-1, the V gene TRBV20-1, with 7 bases matching TRBD2. The CDR3 extends over 14 amino acids. The J segment lost 8 bases and the V segment lost 5 bases, leaving 12 bases of the junction unmatched. CDR1 DFQATT and CDR2 SNEGSKA come from the germline V gene (reference sequence). Here the CDR3 reads CSAQLATRADEQFF. CDR3 nucleotide sequence: TGCAGTGCTCAACTAGCGACCAGGGCGGATGAGCAGTTCTTC.

In this sample, this clonotype is medium-sized. The chain carries TRBV3-1 and TRBJ2-3; TRBD1 might be the D (5 bases). CDR1 LGHDT and CDR2 YNNKEL come from the germline V gene (reference sequence). The V gene lost 1 base and the J gene lost 2 bases, with 10 bases spanning the gap. The CDR3 loop spans 15 amino acids. CDR3 loop: CASSQGQSDTDTQYF. The DNA of the CDR3 is TGTGCCAGCAGCCAAGGACAGTCAGACACAGATACGCAGTATTTT.

This clonotype was recorded at least ten times. The DNA is left out, because the CDR3 cannot be placed on it with certainty; the CDR3 is given as TCRdb lists it. The chain is built from TRBV6-5 and TRBJ2-2; the table names TRBD2, a call not compared with the DNA. The germline V gene has CDR1 MNHEY and CDR2 SVGAGI. The CDR3 region is 17 residues in length, termini included. CDR3 sequence reads: CASSYSTLGHIDGELFF.

V gene TRBV11-3 combines with J gene TRBJ2-3; D remains unclear. The CDR3 has 15 amino acids. Germline values: CDR1 SGHNT, CDR2 YENEEA. V lost 1 base and J 2 bases, leaving 10 bases between the germline ends. CDR3 loop: CASSLARQLTDTQYF. In DNA form, the CDR3 reads TGTGCCAGCAGCTTAGCCCGTCAACTCACAGATACGCAGTATTTT.

Many counts were recorded for this clonotype. The genes are TRBV6-1 and TRBJ2-1; 11 nucleotides align to TRBD1. The germline gives CDR1 MNHNS, CDR2 SASEGT. Germline trimming cut 6 bases from V and 5 bases from J; bases unmatched to any gene: 9. CDR3 size: 16 residues. CDR3 in amino acids: CASRRRGQGVDNEQFF. CDR3 in DNA: TGTGCCAGCAGGAGACGGGGACAGGGGGTTGACAATGAGCAGTTCTTC.

V gene TRBV13 combines with J gene TRBJ1-6, with a tentative D call TRBD1 (5 bases). Germline V gene lookup returns CDR1 PRHDT and CDR2 FYEKMQ (reference sequence). V lost 5 bases and J 4 bases, leaving 12 bases between the germline ends. This CDR3 is 15 amino acids long. The CDR3 DNA sequence: TGTGCCAGCAGCCACTGGACACCATATAATTCACCCCTCCACTTT. Translated: CASSHWTPYNSPLHF.

This rearrangement joins TRBV18 to TRBJ1-1, with D unclear. Looked up from germline, CDR1 is KGHSH and CDR2 is LQKENI. Trimming stripped 6 bases from V and 4 bases from J, with 12 bases between. The CDR3 length is 13 residues. This CDR3 reads CASSRTQATEAFF. CDR3 nucleotide sequence: TGTGCCAGCTCCCGGACCCAAGCCACTGAAGCTTTCTTT.

This clonotype was seen repeatedly, ten times or more. J is TRBJ1-1 and V is TRBV6-1; D ambiguous. The CDR3 is made up of 11 amino acids. The V end was cut by 7 bases, the J end by 1 base, with 4 bases between. Per germline, CDR1 MNHNS and CDR2 SASEGT. CDR3 amino acids: CASTSNTEAFF. CDR3 bases: TGTGCCAGCACGTCGAACACTGAAGCTTTCTTT.

This clonotype was counted at least ten times. The chain links TRBV7-9 to TRBJ2-1; weak D call: TRBD1 (6 bases). The germline V and J ends were trimmed by 4 bases and 8 bases, with 9 bases remaining between them. CDR3 length: 12 amino acids. Germline V gene lookup returns CDR1 SEHNR and CDR2 FQNEAQ (reference sequence). CDR3 loop: CASSSQGYEQFF. CDR3 sequence (DNA): TGTGCCAGCAGCTCACAGGGCTATGAGCAGTTCTTC.

Only a few counts were recorded for this clonotype. The rearrangement joins TRBV7-9 to TRBJ2-1; tentative D call: TRBD2 (6 bases). The length of the CDR3 is 14 residues. CDR1 and CDR2 from the germline V gene are SEHNR and FQNEAQ (reference sequence). Trimming took off 5 bases at V and 8 bases at J, with 16 bases between the two ends. DNA for the CDR3: TGTGCCAGCAGCCCCTCCGGGACTCATGATGAGCAGTTCTTC. Its translation: CASSPSGTHDEQFF.

This clonotype was seen many times. This sequence joins TRBV28 and TRBJ2-1; D is possibly TRBD2 (5 bases). V lost 5 bases to trimming and J lost 0 bases, with 8 bases between them. Germline V gene lookup returns CDR1 MDHEN and CDR2 SYDVKM. There are 14 residues in the CDR3. The CDR3 region has the DNA TGTGCCAGCAGTCCGGGAAGCTCCTACAATGAGCAGTTCTTC. It encodes CASSPGSSYNEQFF.

The chain recombines TRBV5-1 with TRBJ1-2, with 8 bases identical to TRBD1. Germline CDR1 reads SGHRS; CDR2 reads YFSETQ. The CDR3 loop spans 11 amino acids. V lost 7 bases, J lost 6 bases, and 2 bases stayed unmatched. The CDR3 reads CASGQGHGYTF. In DNA form, the CDR3 reads TGCGCCAGCGGACAGGGACATGGCTACACCTTC.

This clonotype was found many times. The V call is TRBV7-3, the J call TRBJ2-1; TRBD2 agrees at 9 bases. CDR3 length equals 15 residues. With V trimmed by 1 base and J by 7 bases, 5 bases remained unmatched. Germline V CDR1 and CDR2: SGHTA, FQGTGA. This chain's CDR3 is CASSLIAGVENEQFF. For the CDR3, the DNA is TGTGCCAGCAGCTTAATAGCGGGGGTCGAAAATGAGCAGTTCTTC.

This clonotype was counted at least ten times. CDR3 protein: CASKSSGSSYNEQFF. CDR3 nucleotide sequence: TGTGCCAGCAAATCTAGCGGGAGCTCCTACAATGAGCAGTTCTTC. This chain connects TRBV2 to TRBJ2-1; 10 bases are a match to TRBD2. The germline CDR1 and CDR2 sequences are SNHLY and FYNNEI. The CDR3 totals 15 residues. V lost 7 bases to trimming and J lost 0 bases; unmatched junction nucleotides: 3.

This clonotype has at least ten counts. The chain links TRBV27 to TRBJ2-2, with D possibly matching TRBD2 (6 bases). Germline-derived CDR1 and CDR2 are MNHEY and SMNVEV (reference sequence). Trimming stripped 6 bases from V and 4 bases from J, with 15 bases between. This CDR3 has 15 amino acids. CDR3 amino acids: CASRLIGGLTGELFF. Written as DNA, the CDR3 is TGTGCCAGCAGACTTATCGGGGGACTCACCGGGGAGCTGTTTTTT.

This clonotype has ten or more counts. This rearrangement joins TRBV7-9 to TRBJ2-1, with 13 bases matching TRBD2. There are 15 residues in the CDR3. CDR1 is SEHNR and CDR2 is FQNEAQ in the germline V gene (reference sequence). The junction had 3 bases not matched to a gene; V was cut back by 2 bases and J by 8 bases. CDR3 region: CASSLSTSGRHEQFF. CDR3 coding DNA: TGTGCCAGCAGCTTATCGACTAGCGGGAGGCATGAGCAGTTCTTC.

This clonotype was seen at least ten times. This chain connects TRBV2 to TRBJ2-3; D is unclear. The CDR3 contains 13 residues. V gave up 0 bases and J gave up 5 bases, with 6 bases separating them. Germline V gene data show CDR1 as SNHLY and CDR2 as FYNNEI. The CDR3 spells CASSEAGGDTQYF. DNA for the CDR3: TGTGCCAGCAGTGAAGCGGGCGGAGATACGCAGTATTTT.

The sample holds many counts of this clonotype. The V gene is TRBV30, the J gene TRBJ1-6, with 9 positions matching TRBD1. The CDR3 runs to 14 residues. Germline loops: CDR1 GTSNPN, CDR2 SVGIG (reference sequence). The trim removed 3 bases at V and 7 bases at J, leaving 4 bases unmatched. In nucleotides, the CDR3 is TGTGCCTGGAGGGGCGGGACAGGGAATTCACCCCTCCACTTT. Its translation: CAWRGGTGNSPLHF. Looking up the rest from reference TRBV30 and TRBJ1-6 gives the full variable domain: SQTIHQWPATLVQPVGSPLSLECTVEGTSNPNLYWYRQAAGRGLQLLFYSVGIGQISSEVPQNLSASRPQDRQFILSSKKLLLSDSGFYLCAWRGGTGNSPLHFGNGTRLTVT.

This clonotype was seen ten or more times. V usage is TRBV24-1 and J usage is TRBJ1-2; TRBD1 matches at 10 bases. V lost 4 bases to trimming and J lost 6 bases; unmatched junction nucleotides: 10. The CDR3 loop spans 16 amino acids. Germline CDR1 and CDR2: KGHDR and SFDVKD. CDR3 region: CATSDGIDRGQDGYTF. CDR3 in DNA: TGTGCCACCAGTGACGGGATAGACAGGGGGCAGGATGGCTACACCTTC.

This clonotype was detected many times. The V gene is TRBV7-9, the J gene TRBJ2-5; 8 bases are shared with TRBD2. The CDR3 runs 15 residues. V gave up 3 bases and J gave up 0 bases; unmatched junction bases: 3. CDR1 is SEHNR, CDR2 FQNEAQ, per germline (reference sequence). The CDR3 loop is CASSLSGGNQETQYF. CDR3 nucleotide sequence: TGTGCCAGCAGCTTGAGCGGGGGCAACCAAGAGACCCAGTACTTC.

V gene TRBV4-1 combines with J gene TRBJ2-7, with 7 positions matching TRBD1. V lost 0 bases to trimming and J lost 6 bases; unmatched junction nucleotides: 8. Germline assignment: CDR1 MGHRA and CDR2 YSYEKL. This CDR3 is built from 15 residues. CDR3 nucleotides: TGCGCCAGCAGCCAAGAGGGTCTAGGGGGCCGCGAGCAGTACTTC. This translates into CASSQEGLGGREQYF.

This clonotype was observed many times. The rearrangement links TRBV28 to TRBJ2-3; D is tentatively TRBD1 or TRBD2 (6 bases each). The ends were cut back, 6 bases at V and 5 bases at J, with 21 bases in the middle. Germline assignment: CDR1 MDHEN and CDR2 SYDVKM. The CDR3 totals 16 residues. CDR3 DNA sequence: TGTGCCAGCAGCTTACCGGGGGCAGGGACGGAAGATACGCAGTATTTT. It encodes CASSLPGAGTEDTQYF. Full variable domain (rest looked up from reference TRBV28 and TRBJ2-3): DVKVTQSSRYLVKRTGEKVFLECVQDMDHENMFWYRQDPGLGLRLIYFSYDVKMKEKGDIPEGYSVSREKKERFSLILESASTNQTSMYLCASSLPGAGTEDTQYFGPGTRLTVL.

This clonotype has a count of ten or more. The chain carries TRBV3-1 and TRBJ2-5, with 13 bases aligning to TRBD2. V shed 4 bases, J shed 1 base, and the junction held 6 bases outside the gene matches. Germline lookup yields CDR1 LGHDT and CDR2 YNNKEL (reference sequence). The CDR3 totals 17 residues. CDR3 in amino acids: CASSLSRTSGSQETQYF. The CDR3 nucleotides are TGTGCCAGCAGCCTCAGCCGGACTAGCGGGAGCCAAGAGACCCAGTACTTC.

The gene calls are TRBV27 and TRBJ1-1; no clear D gene. The CDR3 runs 15 residues. V shed 0 bases and J shed 2 bases, with 10 bases lying between them. The germline gives CDR1 MNHEY, CDR2 SMNVEV (reference sequence). The CDR3 reads CASSLSAGPNTEAFF. The DNA of the CDR3 is TGTGCCAGCAGTTTATCGGCCGGTCCCAACACTGAAGCTTTCTTT.

The rearrangement uses TRBV4-1 and TRBJ2-5, with a weak D call TRBD1 (6 bases). Looked up from germline, CDR1 is MGHRA and CDR2 is YSYEKL. This CDR3 has 17 amino acids. V gave up 1 base and J gave up 4 bases, with 19 bases separating them. The CDR3 is CASSQGGFGSQGETQYF. CDR3 in DNA: TGCGCCAGCAGCCAAGGAGGTTTTGGTTCACAGGGAGAGACCCAGTACTTC.